The T cell receptor (beta chain) under discussion was sequenced for a study of CD8 T cells in Susac syndrome. Overall study context: Within the group of sequenced Susac syndrome patients, 5 or 6 had active disease and eight were in remission.

To note about this clonotype: An end of the junction differs from the germline gene, which may be a read error.

Sequencing of TCR beta was undertaken in CD8+ and CD4+ T cells derived from blood. CD8+ and CD4+ T cells were negatively isolated; TEMRA cells were FACS-enriched. CDR1 and CDR2 (germline): KGHDR, SFDVKD. CDR3 length: 11 residues. RNA in amounts of about 0.5 to 1 ug was reverse transcribed with random hexamers. TCR beta CDR3 was amplified by immunoSEQ multiplex PCR. This amplification extended across 54 Vbeta and 13 Jbeta segments. MiXCR, applied by TCRdb to the immunoSEQ multiplex PCR reads, yields one record per CDR3 protein. Of around 71,000 distinct CDR3 sequences in the sample, 93% were seen once.

The specimen was CD4+ T cells from PBMCs. The receptor comes from a human donor with Susac syndrome. V usage is TRBV24-1 and J usage is TRBJ1-5, with no clear D. CDR3 region: CAISDGVSQHF. The DNA for the CDR3 is TGTGCCATCAGTGACGGGGTCTCCCAGCATTTT.